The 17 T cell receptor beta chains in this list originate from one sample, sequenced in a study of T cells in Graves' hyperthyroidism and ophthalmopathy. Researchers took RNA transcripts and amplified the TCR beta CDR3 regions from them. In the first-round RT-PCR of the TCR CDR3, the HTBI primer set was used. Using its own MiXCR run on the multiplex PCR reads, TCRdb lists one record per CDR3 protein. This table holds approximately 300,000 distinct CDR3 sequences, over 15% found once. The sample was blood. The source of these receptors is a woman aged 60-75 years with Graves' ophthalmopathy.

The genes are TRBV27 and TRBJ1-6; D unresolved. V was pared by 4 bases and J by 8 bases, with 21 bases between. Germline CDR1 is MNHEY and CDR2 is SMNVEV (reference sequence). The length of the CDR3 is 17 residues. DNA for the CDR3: TGTGCCAGCAGTTCCTCCTGGGCAGGTACTTTGCATTCACCCCTCCACTTT. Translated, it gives CASSSSWAGTLHSPLHF.

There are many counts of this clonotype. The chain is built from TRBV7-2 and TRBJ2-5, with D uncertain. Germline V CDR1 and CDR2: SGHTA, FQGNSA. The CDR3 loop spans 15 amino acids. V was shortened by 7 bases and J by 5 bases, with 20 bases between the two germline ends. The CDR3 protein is CASTLLPPPLETQYF. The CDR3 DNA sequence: TGTGCCAGCACCCTACTACCGCCTCCCCTGGAGACCCAGTACTTC.

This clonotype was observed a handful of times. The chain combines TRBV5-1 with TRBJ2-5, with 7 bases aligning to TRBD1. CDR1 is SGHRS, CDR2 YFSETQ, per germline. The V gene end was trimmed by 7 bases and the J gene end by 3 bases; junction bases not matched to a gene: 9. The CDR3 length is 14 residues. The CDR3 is CASQTGAAEETQYF. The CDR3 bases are TGCGCCAGCCAAACAGGGGCGGCGGAAGAGACCCAGTACTTC.

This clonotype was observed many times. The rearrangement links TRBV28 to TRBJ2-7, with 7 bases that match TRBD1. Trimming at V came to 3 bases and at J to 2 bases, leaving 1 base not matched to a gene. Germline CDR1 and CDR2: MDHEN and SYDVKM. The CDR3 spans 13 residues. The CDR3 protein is CASSLGQPYEQYF. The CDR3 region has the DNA TGTGCCAGCAGTTTGGGACAGCCCTACGAGCAGTACTTC. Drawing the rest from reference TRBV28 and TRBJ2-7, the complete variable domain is DVKVTQSSRYLVKRTGEKVFLECVQDMDHENMFWYRQDPGLGLRLIYFSYDVKMKEKGDIPEGYSVSREKKERFSLILESASTNQTSMYLCASSLGQPYEQYFGPGTRLTVT.

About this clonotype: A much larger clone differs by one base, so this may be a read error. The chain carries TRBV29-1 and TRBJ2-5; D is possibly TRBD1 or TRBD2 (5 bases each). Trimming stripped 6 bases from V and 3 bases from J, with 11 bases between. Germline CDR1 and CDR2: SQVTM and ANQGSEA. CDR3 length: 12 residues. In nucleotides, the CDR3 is TGCAGCGTCGAAAGAGGGGAAGAGACCCAGTACTTC. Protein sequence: CSVERGEETQYF.

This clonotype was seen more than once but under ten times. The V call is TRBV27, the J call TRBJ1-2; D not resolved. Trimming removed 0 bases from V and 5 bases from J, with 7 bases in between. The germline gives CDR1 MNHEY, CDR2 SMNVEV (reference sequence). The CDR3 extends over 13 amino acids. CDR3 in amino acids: CASSLSLGYGYTF. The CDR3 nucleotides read TGTGCCAGCAGTTTATCGCTAGGGTATGGCTACACCTTC.

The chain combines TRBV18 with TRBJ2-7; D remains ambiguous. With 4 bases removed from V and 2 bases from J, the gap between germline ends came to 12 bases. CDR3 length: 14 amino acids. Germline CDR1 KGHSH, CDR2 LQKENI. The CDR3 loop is CASSQDFQTYEQYF. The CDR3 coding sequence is TGTGCCAGCTCACAGGATTTTCAGACCTACGAGCAGTACTTC.

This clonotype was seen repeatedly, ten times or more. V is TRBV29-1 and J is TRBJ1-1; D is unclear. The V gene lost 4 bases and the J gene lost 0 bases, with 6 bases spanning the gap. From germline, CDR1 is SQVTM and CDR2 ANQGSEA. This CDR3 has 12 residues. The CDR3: CSVVRVNTEAFF. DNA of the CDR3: TGCAGCGTTGTGCGAGTGAACACTGAAGCTTTCTTT.

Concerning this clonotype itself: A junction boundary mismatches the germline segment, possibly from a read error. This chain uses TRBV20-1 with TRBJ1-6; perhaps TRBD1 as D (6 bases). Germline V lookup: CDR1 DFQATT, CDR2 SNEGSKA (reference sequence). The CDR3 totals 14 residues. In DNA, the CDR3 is TGCAGTGCTGGAGATGCAGGGGACTACTCACCCCTCCACTTT. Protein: CSAGDAGDYSPLHF.

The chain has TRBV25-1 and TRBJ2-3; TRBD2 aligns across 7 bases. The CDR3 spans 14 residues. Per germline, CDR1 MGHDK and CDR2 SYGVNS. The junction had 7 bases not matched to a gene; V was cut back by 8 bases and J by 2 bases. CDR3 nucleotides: TGTGCCAGCGGGATTGCGGGAGACACAGATACGCAGTATTTT. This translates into CASGIAGDTDTQYF.

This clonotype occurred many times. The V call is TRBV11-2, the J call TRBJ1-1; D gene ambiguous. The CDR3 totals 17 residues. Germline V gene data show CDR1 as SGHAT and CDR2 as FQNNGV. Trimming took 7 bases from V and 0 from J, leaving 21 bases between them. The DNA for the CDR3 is TGTGCCAGCATCGACTCTCACGGTTTTGGTGTGAACACTGAAGCTTTCTTT. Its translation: CASIDSHGFGVNTEAFF.

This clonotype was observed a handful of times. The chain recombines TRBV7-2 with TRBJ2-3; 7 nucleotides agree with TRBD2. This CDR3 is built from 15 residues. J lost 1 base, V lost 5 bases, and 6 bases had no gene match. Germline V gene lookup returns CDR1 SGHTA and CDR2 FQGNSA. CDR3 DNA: TGTGCCAGCAGCCACGCGGGAGTTGGCACAGATACGCAGTATTTT. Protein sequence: CASSHAGVGTDTQYF.

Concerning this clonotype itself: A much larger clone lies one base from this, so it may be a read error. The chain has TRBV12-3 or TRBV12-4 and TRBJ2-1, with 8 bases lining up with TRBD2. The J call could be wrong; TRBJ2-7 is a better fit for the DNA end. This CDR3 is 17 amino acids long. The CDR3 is CASSYSFGLAGHNEQYF. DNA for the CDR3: TGTGCCAGCAGTTACTCGTTTGGGCTAGCGGGTCACAATGAGCAGTACTTC.

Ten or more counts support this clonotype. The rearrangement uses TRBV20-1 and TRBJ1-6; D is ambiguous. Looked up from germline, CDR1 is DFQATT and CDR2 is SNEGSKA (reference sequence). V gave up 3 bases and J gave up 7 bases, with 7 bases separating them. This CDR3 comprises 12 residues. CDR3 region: CSARLGNSPLHF. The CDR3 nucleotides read TGCAGTGCTAGGTTAGGGAATTCACCCCTCCACTTT.

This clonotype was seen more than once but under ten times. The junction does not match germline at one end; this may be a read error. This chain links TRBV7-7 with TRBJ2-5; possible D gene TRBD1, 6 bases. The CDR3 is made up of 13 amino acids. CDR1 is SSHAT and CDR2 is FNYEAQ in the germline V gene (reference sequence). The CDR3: CASSLDSGESQYF. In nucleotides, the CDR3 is TGTGCTAGCAGCTTGGACAGTGGGGAGTCCCAGTACTTC.

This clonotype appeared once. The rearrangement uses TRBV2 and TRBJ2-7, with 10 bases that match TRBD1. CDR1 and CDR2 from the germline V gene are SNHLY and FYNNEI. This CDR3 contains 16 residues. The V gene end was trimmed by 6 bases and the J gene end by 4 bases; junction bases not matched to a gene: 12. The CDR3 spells CASSLAGTGVTYEQYF. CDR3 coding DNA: TGTGCCAGCAGCTTGGCCGGGACAGGGGTAACTTACGAGCAGTACTTC.

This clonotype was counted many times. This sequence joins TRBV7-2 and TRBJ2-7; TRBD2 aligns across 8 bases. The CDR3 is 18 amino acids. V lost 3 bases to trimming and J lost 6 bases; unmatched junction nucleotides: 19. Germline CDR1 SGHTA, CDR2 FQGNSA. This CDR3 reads CASSFLIRGGRITAEQYF. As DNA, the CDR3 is TGTGCCAGCAGCTTTTTAATTCGCGGGGGGCGCATTACAGCCGAGCAGTACTTC.